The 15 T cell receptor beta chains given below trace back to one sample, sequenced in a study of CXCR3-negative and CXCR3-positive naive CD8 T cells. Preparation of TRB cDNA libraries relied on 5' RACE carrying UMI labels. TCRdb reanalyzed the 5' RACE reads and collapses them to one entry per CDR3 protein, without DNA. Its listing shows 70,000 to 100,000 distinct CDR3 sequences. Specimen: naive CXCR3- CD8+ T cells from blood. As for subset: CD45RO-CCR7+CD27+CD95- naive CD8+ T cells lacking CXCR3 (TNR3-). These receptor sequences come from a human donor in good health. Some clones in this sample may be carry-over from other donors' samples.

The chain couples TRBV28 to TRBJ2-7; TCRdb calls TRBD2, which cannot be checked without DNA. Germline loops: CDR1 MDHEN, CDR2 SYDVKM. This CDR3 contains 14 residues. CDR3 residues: CASSLMGLADEQYF.

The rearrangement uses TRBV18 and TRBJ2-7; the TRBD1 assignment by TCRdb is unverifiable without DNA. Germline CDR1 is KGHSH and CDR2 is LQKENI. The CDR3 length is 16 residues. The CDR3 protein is CASSLPGTGFLDEQYF.

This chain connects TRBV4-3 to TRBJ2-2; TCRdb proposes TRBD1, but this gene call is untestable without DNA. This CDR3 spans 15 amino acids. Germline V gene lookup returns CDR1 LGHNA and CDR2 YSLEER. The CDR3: CASSQESPGTGELFF.

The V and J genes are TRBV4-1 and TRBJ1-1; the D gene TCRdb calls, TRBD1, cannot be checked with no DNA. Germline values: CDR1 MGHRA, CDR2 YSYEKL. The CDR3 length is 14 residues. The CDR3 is CASSQEDIDAEAFF.

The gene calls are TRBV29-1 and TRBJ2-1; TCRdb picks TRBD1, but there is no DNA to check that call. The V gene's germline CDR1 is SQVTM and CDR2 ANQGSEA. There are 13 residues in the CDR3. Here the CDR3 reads CSAAGQGYNEQFF.

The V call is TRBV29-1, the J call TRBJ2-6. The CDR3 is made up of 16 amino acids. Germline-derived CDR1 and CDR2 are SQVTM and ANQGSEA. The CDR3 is CSVEDQPSSGANVLTF.

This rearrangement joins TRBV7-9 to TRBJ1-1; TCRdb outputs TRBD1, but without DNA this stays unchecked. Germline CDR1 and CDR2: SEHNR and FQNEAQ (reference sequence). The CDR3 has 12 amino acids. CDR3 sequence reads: CASSLDRGEAFF. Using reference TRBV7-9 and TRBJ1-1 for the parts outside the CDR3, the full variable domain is DTGVSQNPRHKITKRGQNVTFRCDPISEHNRLYWYRQTLGQGPEFLTYFQNEAQLEKSRLLSDRFSAERPKGSFSTLEIQRTEQGDSAMYLCASSLDRGEAFFGQGTRLTVV.

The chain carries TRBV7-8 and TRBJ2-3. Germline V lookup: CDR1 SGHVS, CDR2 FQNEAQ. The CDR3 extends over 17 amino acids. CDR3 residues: CASSQSQFEWGTDTQYF.

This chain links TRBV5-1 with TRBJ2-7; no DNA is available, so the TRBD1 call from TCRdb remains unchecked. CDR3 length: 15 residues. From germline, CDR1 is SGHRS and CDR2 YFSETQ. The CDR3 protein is CASRPGTGSPYEQYF.

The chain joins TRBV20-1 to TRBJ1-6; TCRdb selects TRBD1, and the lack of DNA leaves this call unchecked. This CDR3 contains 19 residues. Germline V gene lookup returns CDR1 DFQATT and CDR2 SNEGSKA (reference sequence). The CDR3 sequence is CSALSKQGARGSYNSPLHF.

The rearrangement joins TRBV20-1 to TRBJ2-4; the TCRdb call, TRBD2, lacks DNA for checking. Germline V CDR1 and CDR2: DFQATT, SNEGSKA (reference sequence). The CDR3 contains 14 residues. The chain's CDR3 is CSAIGSWNLNIQYF.

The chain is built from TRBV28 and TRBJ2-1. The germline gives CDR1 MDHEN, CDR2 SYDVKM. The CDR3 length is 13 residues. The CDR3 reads CASSLFPYNEQFF.

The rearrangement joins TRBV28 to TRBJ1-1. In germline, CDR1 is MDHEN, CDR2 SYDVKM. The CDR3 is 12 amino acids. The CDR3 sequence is CASDDLNTEAFF.

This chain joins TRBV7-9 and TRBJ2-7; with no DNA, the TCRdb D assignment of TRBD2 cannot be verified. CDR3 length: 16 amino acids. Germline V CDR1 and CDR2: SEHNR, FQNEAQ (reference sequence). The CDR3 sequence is CASSYGTSGRLREQYF. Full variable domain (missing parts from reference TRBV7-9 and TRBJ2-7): DTGVSQNPRHKITKRGQNVTFRCDPISEHNRLYWYRQTLGQGPEFLTYFQNEAQLEKSRLLSDRFSAERPKGSFSTLEIQRTEQGDSAMYLCASSYGTSGRLREQYFGPGTRLTVT.

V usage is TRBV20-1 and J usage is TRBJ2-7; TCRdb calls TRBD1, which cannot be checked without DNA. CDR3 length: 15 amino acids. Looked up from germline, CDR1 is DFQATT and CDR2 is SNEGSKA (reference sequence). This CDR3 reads CSAYPSGRGGIEQYF.